This T cell receptor beta chain was found in a study of identical twins. Study conclusions and caveats: Out-of-frame TCR alpha sharing in monozygotic twins exceeded recombination model predictions.

This clonotype occurred once. The antigen is undetermined. Healthy Caucasians made up all donors. CDR3 length equals 16 residues. V shed 0 bases, J shed 3 bases, and the junction held 8 bases outside the gene matches. Germline V CDR1 and CDR2: SGHRS, YFSETQ. TCRdb re-called the 5' RACE reads through MiXCR, storing one row per CDR3 protein. This table has 540,000 or so distinct CDR3 sequences, approximately 20% appearing once. The same data also contributed to another study, on yellow fever vaccine responses in identical twins.

The material sequenced was CD4+ T cells sorted from blood. This receptor was taken from a woman younger than 30 in good health. The chain combines TRBV5-1 with TRBJ2-5, with 7 positions matching TRBD1. The CDR3 sequence: CASSLGNAGTEETQYF. DNA of the CDR3: TGCGCCAGCAGCTTGGGAAACGCCGGGACAGAAGAGACCCAGTACTTC.